This TCR beta chain comes out of a study of blood T cell repertoires in COVID-19. Study details: Samples came from the United States, Italy and Spain, spanning acute and convalescent COVID-19. PBMCs, B-cell-depleted T cells, or T cells provided the cDNA or gDNA that made up the material.

The CDR3 consists of 14 residues. Germline-derived CDR1 and CDR2 are KGHSH and LQKENI. The V segment lost 5 bases and the J segment 4 bases; nucleotides outside the gene matches: 2. This clone has only a few counts. Authors' methods: Scientists estimated how many nucleated cells there were by amplifying reference gene primers. Assay: immunoSEQ multiplex PCR; the TCRdb copy retains only in-frame clones and omits some. That table furnishes V, J and clone size, whereas the DNA furnished D and trimming. Here the sample spans about 120,000 clones, about 70% being singletons. Material: peripheral blood. The receptor's source is a man aged 60 to 75 with acute or convalescent COVID-19. The V gene is TRBV18, the J gene TRBJ1-3, with 10 nucleotides matching TRBD1. The CDR3 DNA is TGTGCCAGCTCAGACAGGGGGCCAGGAAACACCATATATTTT. Translating gives CASSDRGPGNTIYF. The full variable domain, in which reference TRBV18 and TRBJ1-3 provide the parts outside the CDR3, is NAGVMQNPRHLVRRRGQEARLRCSPMKGHSHVYWYRQLPEEGLKFMVYLQKENIIDESGMPKERFSAEFPKEGPSILRIQQVVRGDSAAYFCASSDRGPGNTIYFGEGSWLTVV.